Listed below are T cell receptor beta chains from one sample, sequenced in a study of naive and memory T cell subsets. TCRdb recomputed calls from the UMI-ligation and nested PCR reads with MiXCR, one row per CDR3 protein. The sample includes tens of thousands of distinct CDR3 sequences, approximately 6.7% seen only once; the top ten take 3.1%. The sequenced sample was skin, obtained from a tuberculin skin test site. These receptors originate from an adult in good health. The CDR3 runs from the conserved cysteine through the conserved F or W. The order of the fields is V gene, J gene, CDR3 length, CDR3 protein.

V: TRBV19; J: TRBJ1-2; length: 17; CDR3: CASTGMGQERRHYGYTF
V: TRBV6-2/TRBV6-3; J: TRBJ2-2; length: 19; CDR3: CASSRPGRGLSANTGELFF
V: TRBV5-1; J: TRBJ2-2; length: 12; CDR3: CASSFPPGELFF
V: TRBV7-8; J: TRBJ1-1; length: 13; CDR3: CASSLDSNTEAFF
V: TRBV4-2; J: TRBJ1-4; length: 14; CDR3: CASSPVPTNEKLFF
V: TRBV23-1; J: TRBJ2-7; length: 17; CDR3: CASSQVAGGQGPYEQYF
V: TRBV20-1; J: TRBJ1-1; length: 12; CDR3: CSARIGQTEAFF
V: TRBV3-1; J: TRBJ1-3; length: 15; CDR3: CASSRTETTGNTIYF
V: TRBV6-5; J: TRBJ2-6; length: 17; CDR3: CATKGGGAGSGANVLTF
V: TRBV6-1; J: TRBJ2-5; length: 16; CDR3: CASSEPVRTRGETQYF
V: TRBV6-5; J: TRBJ2-6; length: 17; CDR3: CASSYSKRLISTHVLTF
V: TRBV25-1; J: TRBJ1-1; length: 10; CDR3: CASSEWGVFF
V: TRBV5-6; J: TRBJ2-6; length: 18; CDR3: CASSFWASSFSGANVLTF
V: TRBV27; J: TRBJ2-3; length: 14; CDR3: CASSLTSGTDTQYF
V: TRBV27; J: TRBJ2-5; length: 14; CDR3: CASSPGSTQETQYF
V: TRBV10-3; J: TRBJ2-7; length: 12; CDR3: CAISTGAYEQYF
V: TRBV2; J: TRBJ2-7; length: 14; CDR3: CASSLGTGGLEQYF
V: TRBV4-2; J: TRBJ1-2; length: 14; CDR3: CASSPRGSRYGYTF
V: TRBV4-1; J: TRBJ1-1; length: 15; CDR3: CASSQDNRGYSEAFF
V: TRBV20-1; J: TRBJ1-6; length: 16; CDR3: CSATDRDRGPNSPLHF
V: TRBV7-6; J: TRBJ2-2; length: 15; CDR3: CASSIGGIDTGELFF
V: TRBV12-3/TRBV12-4; J: TRBJ2-1; length: 15; CDR3: CASSSGGAGGNEQFF
V: TRBV9; J: TRBJ2-1; length: 17; CDR3: CASSANPRGGLAYEQFF
V: TRBV5-1; J: TRBJ1-1; length: 16; CDR3: CASSLGQGLTNTEAFF
V: TRBV5-6; J: TRBJ2-2; length: 16; CDR3: CASSSLTGGATGELFF
V: TRBV7-2; J: TRBJ2-3; length: 18; CDR3: CASSLVTAGGSSTDTQYF
V: TRBV12-3/TRBV12-4; J: TRBJ2-7; length: 16; CDR3: CASSLGVGGVRGEQYF
V: TRBV9; J: TRBJ2-1; length: 17; CDR3: CASSPEGALVSYNEQFF